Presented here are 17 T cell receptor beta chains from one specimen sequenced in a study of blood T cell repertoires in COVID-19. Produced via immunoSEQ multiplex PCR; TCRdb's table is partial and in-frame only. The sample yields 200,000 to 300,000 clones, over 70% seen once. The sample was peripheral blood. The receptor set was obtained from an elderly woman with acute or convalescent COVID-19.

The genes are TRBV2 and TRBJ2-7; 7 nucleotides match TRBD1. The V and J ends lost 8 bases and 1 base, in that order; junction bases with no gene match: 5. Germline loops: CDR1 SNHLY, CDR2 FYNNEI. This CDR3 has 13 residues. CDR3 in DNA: TGTGCCAGCCAGACAGGGCGGTCCTACGAGCAGTACTTC. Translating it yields CASQTGRSYEQYF.

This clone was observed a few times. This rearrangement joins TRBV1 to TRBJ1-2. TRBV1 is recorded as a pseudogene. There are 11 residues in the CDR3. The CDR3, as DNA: TGCACCAGCAGTATAGTCTCTGGCTACACCTTC. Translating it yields CTSSIVSGYTF.

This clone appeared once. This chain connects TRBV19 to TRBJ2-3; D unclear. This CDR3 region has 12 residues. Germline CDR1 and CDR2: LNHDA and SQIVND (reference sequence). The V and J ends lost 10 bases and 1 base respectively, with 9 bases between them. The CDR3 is CATSPRTDTQYF. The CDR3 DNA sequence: TGTGCCACCTCCCCTCGCACAGATACGCAGTATTTT.

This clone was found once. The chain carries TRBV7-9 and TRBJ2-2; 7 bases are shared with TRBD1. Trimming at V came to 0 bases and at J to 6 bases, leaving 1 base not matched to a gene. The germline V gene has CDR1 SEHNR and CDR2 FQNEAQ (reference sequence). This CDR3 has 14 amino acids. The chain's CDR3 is CASSLAGGSGELFF. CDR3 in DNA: TGTGCCAGCAGCTTAGCAGGGGGCTCCGGGGAGCTGTTTTTT.

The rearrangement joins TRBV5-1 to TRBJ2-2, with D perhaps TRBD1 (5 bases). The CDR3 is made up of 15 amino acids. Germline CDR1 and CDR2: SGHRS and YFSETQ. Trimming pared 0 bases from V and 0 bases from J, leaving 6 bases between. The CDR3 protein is CASSLVQANTGELFF. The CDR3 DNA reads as TGCGCCAGCAGCTTGGTACAGGCGAACACCGGGGAGCTGTTTTTT.

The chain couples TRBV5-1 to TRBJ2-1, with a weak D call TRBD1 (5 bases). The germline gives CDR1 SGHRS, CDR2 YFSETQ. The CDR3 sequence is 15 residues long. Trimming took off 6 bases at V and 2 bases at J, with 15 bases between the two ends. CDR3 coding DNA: TGCGCCAGCACCGACAGAGGAGTTCCCTACAATGAGCAGTTCTTC. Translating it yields CASTDRGVPYNEQFF.

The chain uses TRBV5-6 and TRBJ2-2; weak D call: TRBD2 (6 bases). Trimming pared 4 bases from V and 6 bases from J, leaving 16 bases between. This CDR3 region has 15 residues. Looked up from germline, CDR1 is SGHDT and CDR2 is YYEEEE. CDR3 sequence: CASSPGMGGAGELFF. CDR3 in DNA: TGTGCCAGCAGCCCGGGGATGGGAGGAGCCGGGGAGCTGTTTTTT.

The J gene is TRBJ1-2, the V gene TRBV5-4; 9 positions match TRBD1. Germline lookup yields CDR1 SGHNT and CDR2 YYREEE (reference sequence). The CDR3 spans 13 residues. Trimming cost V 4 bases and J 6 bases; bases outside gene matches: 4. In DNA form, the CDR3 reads TGTGCCAGCAGCCCGCGGACAGGGGATGGCTACACCTTC. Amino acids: CASSPRTGDGYTF.

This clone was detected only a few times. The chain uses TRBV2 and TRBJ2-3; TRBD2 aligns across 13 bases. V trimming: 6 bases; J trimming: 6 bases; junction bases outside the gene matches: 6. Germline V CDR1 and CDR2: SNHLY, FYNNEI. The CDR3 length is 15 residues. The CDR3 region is CASRQRTSGGDTQYF. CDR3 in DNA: TGTGCCAGCAGACAACGGACTAGCGGGGGCGATACGCAGTATTTT.

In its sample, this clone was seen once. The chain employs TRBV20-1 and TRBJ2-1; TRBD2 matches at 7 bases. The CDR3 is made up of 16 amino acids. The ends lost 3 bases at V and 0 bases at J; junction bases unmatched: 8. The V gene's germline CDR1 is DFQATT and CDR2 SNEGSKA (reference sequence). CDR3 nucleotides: TGCAGTGCTAGTAGAGCGGGACGGCGCTCCTACAATGAGCAGTTCTTC. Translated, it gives CSASRAGRRSYNEQFF.

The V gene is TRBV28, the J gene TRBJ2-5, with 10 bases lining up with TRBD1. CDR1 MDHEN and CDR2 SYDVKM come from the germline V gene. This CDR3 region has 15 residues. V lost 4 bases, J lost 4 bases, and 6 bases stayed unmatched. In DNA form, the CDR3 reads TGTGCCAGCAGTTCCCCGGGACAGGGGCGAGAGACCCAGTACTTC. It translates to CASSSPGQGRETQYF.

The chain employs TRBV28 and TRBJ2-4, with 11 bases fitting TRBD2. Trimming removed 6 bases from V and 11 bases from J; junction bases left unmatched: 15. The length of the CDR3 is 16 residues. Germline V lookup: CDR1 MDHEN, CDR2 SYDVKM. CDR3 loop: CASSSDRLAGSPVQYF. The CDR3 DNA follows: TGTGCCAGCAGCTCCGACCGACTAGCGGGAAGCCCAGTTCAGTACTTC.

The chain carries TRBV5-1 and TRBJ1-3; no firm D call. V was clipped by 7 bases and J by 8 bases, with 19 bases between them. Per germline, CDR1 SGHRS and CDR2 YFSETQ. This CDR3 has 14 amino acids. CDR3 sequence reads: CASSREGHTDTIYF. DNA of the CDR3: TGCGCCAGCTCCCGGGAAGGGCATACTGACACCATATATTTT.

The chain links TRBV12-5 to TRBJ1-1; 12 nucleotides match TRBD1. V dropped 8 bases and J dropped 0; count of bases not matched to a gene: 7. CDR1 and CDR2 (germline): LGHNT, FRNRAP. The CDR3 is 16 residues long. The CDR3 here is CASRPGQGAVNTEAFF. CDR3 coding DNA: TGTGCTAGTAGACCGGGACAGGGGGCGGTGAACACTGAAGCTTTCTTT.

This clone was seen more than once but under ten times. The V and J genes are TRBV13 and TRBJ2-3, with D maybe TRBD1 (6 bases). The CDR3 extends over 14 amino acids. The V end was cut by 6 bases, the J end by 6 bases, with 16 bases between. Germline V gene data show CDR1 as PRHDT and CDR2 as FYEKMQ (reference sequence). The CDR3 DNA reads TGTGCCAGCAGTTATACAGGGATCCCGGATACGCAGTATTTT. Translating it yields CASSYTGIPDTQYF.

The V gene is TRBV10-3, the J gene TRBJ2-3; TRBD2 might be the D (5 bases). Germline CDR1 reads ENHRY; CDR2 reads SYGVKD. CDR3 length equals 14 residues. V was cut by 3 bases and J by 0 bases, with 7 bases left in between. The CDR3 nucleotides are TGTGCCATCAGTGAAACGGGAAGCACAGATACGCAGTATTTT. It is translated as CAISETGSTDTQYF.

The DNA of the CDR3 is TGTGCCAGCAGCCAAGAGGCTGGCAATCAGCCCCAGCATTTT. This gives the protein CASSQEAGNQPQHF. The genes are TRBV3-1 (or the pseudogene TRBV3-2) and TRBJ1-5; no definite D call. This CDR3 has 14 residues. V dropped 0 bases and J dropped 2 bases, with 5 bases sitting between them. From germline, CDR1 is LGHDT and CDR2 YNNKEL (reference sequence).